The rows below give T cell receptor beta chains drawn from one sample of a study of identical twins. TCRdb fed the 5' RACE reads into MiXCR, producing one record per CDR3 protein. The table lists approximately 590,000 distinct CDR3 sequences, 9.6% of them singletons. This same sample was also taken into another study, of yellow fever vaccine responses in identical twins.

Material: PBMCs. These receptor sequences come from a woman between 18 and 29 years old in good health. The CDR3 runs from the conserved cysteine through the conserved F or W. A D gene is named only where the DNA matches it firmly. The size entry is marked missing in some rows and otherwise reads once, few, many or a size class.

CDR3aa,CDR3nt,j_gene,d_gene,v_gene,abundance
CSASRVTYNEQFF,TGCAGTGCTAGTCGGGTTACCTACAATGAGCAGTTCTTC,TRBJ2-1,.,TRBV20-1,many
CASSTEWGTGELFF,TGTGCCAGCAGCACCGAATGGGGCACCGGGGAGCTGTTTTTT,TRBJ2-2,.,TRBV16,many
CASRGLALETQYF,TGTGCCAGCAGGGGACTAGCACTGGAGACCCAGTACTTC,TRBJ2-5,TRBD2,TRBV7-2,.
CASSLGGVGANVLTF,TGTGCCAGCAGCTTAGGGGGGGTTGGGGCCAACGTCCTGACTTTC,TRBJ2-6,.,TRBV7-2,many
CASSPKQGVGYTF,TGTGCCAGCAGTCCTAAGCAGGGGGTCGGCTACACCTTC,TRBJ1-2,TRBD1,TRBV12-3/TRBV12-4,many
CSARDHDAAVPNEQFF,TGCAGTGCTAGAGATCATGACGCAGCGGTCCCCAATGAGCAGTTCTTC,TRBJ2-1,.,TRBV20-1,many
CAWSAGQVADTQYF,TGTGCCTGGAGTGCAGGACAGGTCGCGGATACGCAGTATTTT,TRBJ2-3,TRBD1,TRBV30,.
CASSPPVDNNYGYTF,TGTGCCAGCTCACCACCGGTGGACAATAACTATGGCTACACCTTC,TRBJ1-2,.,TRBV18,.
CASSPGALKGGFQETQYF,TGTGCCAGCAGTCCCGGGGCCTTGAAAGGAGGATTTCAAGAGACCCAGTACTTC,TRBJ2-5,.,TRBV2,.
CAWTSGIGPQETQYF,TGTGCCTGGACGTCAGGGATTGGCCCCCAAGAGACCCAGTACTTC,TRBJ2-5,.,TRBV30,.
CASSLVSGGGTGELFF,TGTGCCAGCAGTTTGGTCTCGGGGGGTGGCACCGGGGAGCTGTTTTTT,TRBJ2-2,TRBD2,TRBV28,.
CASSFTRATDTQYF,TGTGCCAGCAGCTTTACTAGGGCAACAGATACGCAGTATTTT,TRBJ2-3,.,TRBV11-2,.
CASSYSTSGRFGIPYEQYF,TGTGCCAGCAGTTACTCCACTAGCGGGAGGTTTGGTATCCCCTACGAGCAGTACTTC,TRBJ2-7,TRBD2,TRBV6-5,few
CASSPRTSRYEQYF,TGCGCCAGCAGCCCCCGGACTAGTAGGTACGAGCAGTACTTC,TRBJ2-7,TRBD2,TRBV4-1,many
CSVPPAGVNEQFF,TGCAGCGTCCCCCCAGCGGGGGTTAATGAGCAGTTCTTC,TRBJ2-1,TRBD2,TRBV29-1,.
CASSPLGTGELNEQFF,TGTGCCAGCAGCCCATTAGGGACAGGGGAATTGAATGAGCAGTTCTTC,TRBJ2-1,TRBD1,TRBV12-3/TRBV12-4,many
CASSPGVQGGAYGYTF,TGCGCCAGCAGCCCCGGCGTACAGGGGGGGGCCTATGGCTACACCTTC,TRBJ1-2,TRBD1,TRBV4-3,few
CATSPRTGGYEQYF,TGTGCCACCAGCCCAAGAACAGGGGGCTACGAGCAGTACTTC,TRBJ2-7,TRBD1,TRBV15,many
CASSSTGLSNEKLFF,TGCGCCAGCAGCTCAACAGGACTATCTAATGAAAAACTGTTTTTT,TRBJ1-4,.,TRBV5-1,.
CASSPLGQGVGNTEAFF,TGTGCCAGCAGCCCCCTGGGACAGGGTGTCGGGAACACTGAAGCTTTCTTT,TRBJ1-1,TRBD1,TRBV7-9,.
CASAGTGGPYEQYF,TGTGCCAGCGCCGGGACAGGGGGCCCTTACGAGCAGTACTTC,TRBJ2-7,TRBD1,TRBV6-2/TRBV6-3,many
CASSVAPGQGSEQYF,TGTGCCAGCAGCGTAGCTCCGGGACAGGGGAGCGAGCAGTACTTC,TRBJ2-7,TRBD1,TRBV9,.
CASSLGPGQGYEQFF,TGCGCCAGCAGCTTGGGCCCGGGACAGGGCTACGAGCAGTTCTTC,TRBJ2-1,TRBD1,TRBV5-1,many
CASSQEELTGRYNHEQYF,TGCGCCAGCAGCCAAGAGGAATTGACAGGGCGTTATAATCACGAGCAGTACTTC,TRBJ2-7,TRBD1,TRBV4-1,many
CSARGGQGKNEQYF,TGCAGTGCTAGGGGAGGACAGGGAAAAAACGAGCAGTACTTC,TRBJ2-7,TRBD1,TRBV20-1,few
CAISQGGSYEQYF,TGTGCCATCAGTCAGGGGGGCTCCTACGAGCAGTACTTC,TRBJ2-7,.,TRBV10-3,many
CASSLIAGEETQYF,TGTGCCAGCAGCCTTATAGCGGGAGAAGAGACCCAGTACTTC,TRBJ2-5,TRBD2,TRBV14,few
CASSPSMGVDTEAFF,TGTGCCAGCTCACCCTCAATGGGGGTGGACACTGAAGCTTTCTTT,TRBJ1-1,.,TRBV18,.
CASSDWREAYNEQFF,TGCGCCAGCAGTGATTGGCGGGAGGCCTACAATGAGCAGTTCTTC,TRBJ2-1,TRBD2,TRBV10-2,few
CASKENNEQFF,TGTGCCAGCAAAGAAAACAATGAGCAGTTCTTC,TRBJ2-1,.,TRBV6-6,.
CAISVERELRQFF,TGTGCCATCAGTGTGGAGCGGGAGTTACGGCAGTTCTTC,TRBJ2-1,TRBD2,TRBV10-3,few
CATYQIKAVF,TGTGCCACCTACCAGATAAAAGCGGTCTTC,TRBJ2-1,.,TRBV6-2/TRBV6-3,.
CASSPGQGAFGTGELFF,TGTGCCAGCAGTCCGGGACAGGGGGCGTTTGGCACCGGGGAGCTGTTTTTT,TRBJ2-2,TRBD1,TRBV6-1,.
CASSLGVGGYTGELFF,TGCGCCAGCAGCTTGGGAGTTGGTGGATACACCGGGGAGCTGTTTTTT,TRBJ2-2,.,TRBV5-1,.
CASSLVIAGQETQYF,TGTGCCAGCAGCTTAGTTATCGCAGGGCAAGAGACCCAGTACTTC,TRBJ2-5,.,TRBV11-2,.
CASSSHRDQPQHF,TGTGCCAGCAGCTCCCACCGGGACCAGCCCCAGCATTTT,TRBJ1-5,.,TRBV9,.
CASSLARGHYEQYF,TGTGCCAGCAGCTTAGCGCGAGGCCACTACGAGCAGTACTTC,TRBJ2-7,.,TRBV7-9,many
CASKVGSEQYF,TGCGCCAGCAAAGTTGGGTCCGAGCAGTACTTC,TRBJ2-7,.,TRBV4-1,few
CASSLPPSGGYTDTQYF,TGTGCCAGCAGCTTACCCCCTAGCGGGGGTTACACAGATACGCAGTATTTT,TRBJ2-3,TRBD2,TRBV7-9,few
CASSEGQGGTQETQYF,TGCGCCAGCAGTGAAGGGCAGGGGGGAACCCAAGAGACCCAGTACTTC,TRBJ2-5,.,TRBV5-1,.
CASSSQISGGAYNEQFF,TGTGCCAGCAGCTCACAGATTAGCGGGGGGGCCTACAATGAGCAGTTCTTC,TRBJ2-1,TRBD2,TRBV7-2,few
CSIPGLAGTYEQYF,TGCTCAATCCCGGGACTAGCGGGAACCTACGAGCAGTACTTC,TRBJ2-7,TRBD2,TRBV20-1,many
CASSLGGTRGNNEQFF,TGTGCCAGCAGCTTGGGGGGGACACGGGGCAACAATGAGCAGTTCTTC,TRBJ2-1,.,TRBV5-4,many
CASSLGTGGSNEQFF,TGCGCCAGCAGCTTAGGGACAGGGGGTTCCAATGAGCAGTTCTTC,TRBJ2-1,TRBD1,TRBV5-1,few
CASSQSRGGYTF,TGTGCCAGCAGCCAGTCTAGGGGTGGCTACACCTTC,TRBJ1-2,.,TRBV3-1,.
CASSQGPVEIHEQYF,TGCGCCAGCAGCCAAGGTCCAGTGGAGATCCACGAGCAGTACTTC,TRBJ2-7,.,TRBV4-1,few
CASSAGQGNVGELFF,TGCGCCAGCAGCGCCGGACAGGGTAATGTCGGGGAGCTGTTTTTT,TRBJ2-2,TRBD1,TRBV5-1,few
CASKTTPLSYEQYF,TGCGCCAGCAAGACGACCCCCCTTTCCTACGAGCAGTACTTC,TRBJ2-7,.,TRBV10-1,few
CASSGQVLAKNIQYF,TGTGCCAGCAGTGGACAGGTTCTAGCCAAAAACATTCAGTACTTC,TRBJ2-4,TRBD1,TRBV6-2/TRBV6-3,many
CASSSINYGYTF,TGTGCCAGCAGTTCAATAAACTATGGCTACACCTTC,TRBJ1-2,.,TRBV28,many
CASSITGTGDEQYF,TGTGCCAGCAGTATCACCGGGACAGGGGACGAGCAGTACTTC,TRBJ2-7,TRBD1,TRBV28,few
CASSETTWEQYF,TGTGCCAGCAGTGAAACGACCTGGGAGCAGTACTTC,TRBJ2-7,.,TRBV28,many
CASSLRTGNQPPYEQYF,TGTGCCAGCAGTTTACGTACAGGGAACCAACCCCCCTACGAGCAGTACTTC,TRBJ2-7,.,TRBV12-3/TRBV12-4,few
CASSYSDRSGELFF,TGTGCCAGCAGTTACTCGGACCGTTCCGGGGAGCTGTTTTTT,TRBJ2-2,.,TRBV6-5,few
CASSSLSGTTDTQYF,TGTGCCAGCAGCTCCCTTAGCGGGACCACAGATACGCAGTATTTT,TRBJ2-3,TRBD2,TRBV11-2,many